These T cell receptor beta chains were read from a single sample in a study of human T cells and chemical hapten exposure. TCRdb reanalysed the RACE reads using MiXCR and keeps one entry per CDR3 protein. The sample lists a few hundred thousand distinct CDR3 sequences, about 7.7% seen once, with 1.2% in the top ten. Sequenced material: whole blood, taken in connection with sensitization to the hapten diphenylcyclopropenone (DPC). The receptors shown here come from a man younger than 35 with alopecia areata. Some clones in this sample may be carry-over from other donors' samples. Each CDR3 is given with its conserved first and last residue. D genes are given only for firm matches. A clone size is listed for some rows: how often the clone was seen (once, few, many), or a class if it is expanded.

abundance	v_gene	j_gene	d_gene	CDR3aa	CDR3nt
few	TRBV3-1	TRBJ2-7	-	CASSHRYLYEQYF	TGTGCCAGCAGCCACCGATACTTATACGAGCAGTACTTC
few	TRBV7-8	TRBJ1-4	-	CASSQYSGTNEKLFF	TGTGCCAGCAGCCAATACTCTGGAACTAATGAAAAACTGTTTTTT
few	TRBV4-1	TRBJ2-4	-	CASSQVKIRGLAKNIQYF	TGCGCCAGCAGCCAAGTAAAAATCCGGGGGTTAGCCAAAAACATTCAGTACTTC
-	TRBV4-1	TRBJ2-1	-	CASSQDPRGTYNEQFF	TGCGCCAGCAGCCAAGATCCTCGAGGGACCTACAATGAGCAGTTCTTC
-	TRBV4-1	TRBJ2-7	TRBD2	CASSQASGGTYEQYF	TGCGCCAGCAGCCAAGCCAGCGGGGGAACTTACGAGCAGTACTTC
few	TRBV2	TRBJ2-1	-	CASSGGVNEQFF	TGTGCCAGCAGCGGGGGAGTAAATGAGCAGTTCTTC
many	TRBV28	TRBJ2-2	-	CASSSPSAGELFF	TGTGCCAGCAGTTCCCCCAGCGCCGGGGAGCTGTTTTTT
few	TRBV18	TRBJ2-4	-	CASSRFGGAAKNIQYF	TGTGCCAGCTCACGATTCGGGGGCGCAGCCAAAAACATTCAGTACTTC
-	TRBV6-2/TRBV6-3	TRBJ2-7	-	CASRMDTVFYEQYF	TGTGCCAGCAGGATGGACACTGTATTCTACGAGCAGTACTTC
few	TRBV27	TRBJ1-6	TRBD1	CASSWTGSSPLHF	TGTGCCAGCAGTTGGACAGGGAGTTCACCCCTCCACTTT
-	TRBV7-3	TRBJ1-2	-	CASSQTGQNNYGYTF	TGTGCCAGCAGCCAAACAGGGCAGAATAACTATGGCTACACCTTC
-	TRBV5-1	TRBJ2-2	-	CASSVRGTGELFF	TGCGCCAGCAGCGTTAGAGGGACCGGGGAGCTGTTTTTT
few	TRBV24-1	TRBJ2-3	-	CATSELWDTQYF	TGTGCCACCAGTGAACTATGGGATACGCAGTATTTT
few	TRBV6-4	TRBJ2-1	TRBD1	CASSEGTGGIDEQFF	TGTGCCAGCAGTGAGGGGACAGGGGGCATAGATGAGCAGTTCTTC
-	TRBV18	TRBJ1-5	-	CASSPRARQPQHF	TGTGCCAGCTCACCACGGGCGCGTCAGCCCCAGCATTTT
-	TRBV12-3/TRBV12-4	TRBJ2-2	-	CAGGPRGQNTGELFF	TGTGCCGGAGGGCCCCGGGGACAAAACACCGGGGAGCTGTTTTTT
few	TRBV12-3/TRBV12-4	TRBJ1-5	-	CASSWYPNQPQHF	TGTGCCAGCAGTTGGTATCCCAATCAGCCCCAGCATTTT
many	TRBV20-1	TRBJ1-4	-	CSATTGRWNEKLFF	TGCAGTGCTACTACGGGACGTTGGAATGAAAAACTGTTTTTT
many	TRBV3-1	TRBJ2-1	-	CASSQARTYNEQFF	TGTGCCAGCAGCCAAGCCAGGACTTACAATGAGCAGTTCTTC
-	TRBV20-1	TRBJ2-1	-	CSARGMDAPPYNEQFF	TGCAGTGCTAGGGGCATGGACGCCCCGCCATACAATGAGCAGTTCTTC
once	TRBV4-3	TRBJ2-5	TRBD1	CASSRSLTGAGETQYF	TGCGCCAGCAGCCGGAGCCTAACAGGGGCCGGAGAGACCCAGTACTTC
-	TRBV12-3/TRBV12-4	TRBJ2-7	-	CASSFEGGDFYEQYF	TGTGCCAGCAGTTTTGAGGGGGGTGACTTCTACGAGCAGTACTTC
many	TRBV27	TRBJ1-6	-	CASRPSSPLHF	TGTGCCAGCAGACCGAGTTCACCCCTCCACTTT
many	TRBV11-2	TRBJ2-2	TRBD2	CASSFGRGGTGELFF	TGTGCCAGCAGCTTCGGACGGGGGGGCACCGGGGAGCTGTTTTTT
-	TRBV29-1	TRBJ2-5	-	CSVVREETQYF	TGCAGCGTTGTTAGGGAAGAGACCCAGTACTTC
many	TRBV7-9	TRBJ1-1	TRBD1	CASSPQGQMNTEAFF	TGTGCCAGCAGCCCCCAGGGACAGATGAACACTGAAGCTTTCTTT
few	TRBV24-1	TRBJ2-1	-	CATSDLGRGNEQFF	TGTGCCACCAGTGATTTGGGCAGGGGAAATGAGCAGTTCTTC
many	TRBV12-3/TRBV12-4	TRBJ1-5	-	CASSRQENQPQHF	TGTGCCAGCTCCCGACAGGAGAATCAGCCCCAGCATTTT
many	TRBV14	TRBJ1-2	-	CASSQGPYGYTF	TGTGCCAGCAGCCAGGGACCCTATGGCTACACCTTC
-	TRBV27	TRBJ1-3	-	CASSSISGGSGNTIYF	TGTGCCAGCAGTTCAATCTCAGGAGGCTCTGGAAACACCATATATTTT
many	TRBV7-9	TRBJ1-1	-	CASSFSTEAFF	TGTGCCAGCAGCTTCAGCACTGAAGCTTTCTTT
few	TRBV11-2	TRBJ1-5	-	CASSVWENQPQHF	TGTGCCAGCAGCGTCTGGGAAAATCAGCCCCAGCATTTT
-	TRBV10-3	TRBJ2-3	-	CAITGAGTDTQYF	TGTGCCATCACGGGGGCGGGCACAGATACGCAGTATTTT
few	TRBV7-2	TRBJ2-5	TRBD2	CASSLGVQRGRETQYF	TGTGCCAGCAGCTTAGGAGTTCAGCGGGGACGGGAGACCCAGTACTTC
few	TRBV4-1	TRBJ1-5	-	CASSQGHRPYSNQPQHF	TGCGCCAGCAGCCAAGGTCACAGGCCCTATAGCAATCAGCCCCAGCATTTT
many	TRBV5-1	TRBJ2-1	-	CASRSGGNNEQFF	TGCGCCAGCAGGTCAGGCGGAAACAATGAGCAGTTCTTC
-	TRBV20-1	TRBJ2-7	-	CSARKGVRSYEQYF	TGCAGTGCTAGAAAAGGGGTTAGGTCCTACGAGCAGTACTTC
many	TRBV29-1	TRBJ1-6	TRBD1	CSVSQGADSPLHF	TGCAGCGTGTCCCAGGGGGCGGATTCACCCCTCCACTTT
few	TRBV28	TRBJ1-6	-	CASSLDIYNSPLHF	TGTGCCAGCAGTTTGGACATCTATAATTCACCCCTCCACTTT
many	TRBV10-3	TRBJ2-5	-	CAISLAGAETQYF	TGTGCCATCAGTCTGGCGGGGGCAGAGACCCAGTACTTC
few	TRBV20-1	TRBJ1-6	-	CSATSPGPILSPLHF	TGCAGTGCTACCTCGCCAGGCCCAATTCTTTCACCCCTCCACTTT
-	TRBV25-1	TRBJ2-1	-	CASSHPGREFGVQFF	TGTGCCAGCAGTCATCCGGGTAGGGAGTTTGGGGTTCAGTTCTTC
-	TRBV6-6	TRBJ1-5	TRBD1	CASSYPRTGNYYQPQHF	TGTGCCAGCAGTTACCCGAGGACAGGGAACTACTATCAGCCCCAGCATTTT
few	TRBV9	TRBJ1-1	-	CASSTGTEAFF	TGTGCCAGCAGCACCGGGACAGAAGCTTTCTTT
-	TRBV12-3/TRBV12-4	TRBJ1-6	-	CASTPGYSPLHF	TGTGCCAGCACTCCCGGGTATTCACCCCTCCACTTT
few	TRBV4-1	TRBJ1-2	TRBD1	CASSQTTGRGYGYTF	TGCGCCAGCAGCCAGACGACAGGGCGCGGCTATGGCTACACCTTC
-	TRBV9	TRBJ1-2	-	CASSVEAGLNYGYTF	TGTGCCAGCAGCGTAGAGGCGGGGTTAAACTATGGCTACACCTTC
many	TRBV10-3	TRBJ1-1	-	CAISEGFSNTEAFF	TGTGCCATCAGTGAGGGATTTTCGAACACTGAAGCTTTCTTT
-	TRBV4-2	TRBJ1-1	-	CASSQDQLYTEAFF	TGTGCCAGCAGCCAAGATCAACTATACACTGAAGCTTTCTTT
many	TRBV5-1	TRBJ1-6	-	CASSLEVADNSPLHF	TGCGCCAGCAGCTTGGAGGTGGCAGATAATTCACCCCTCCACTTT
few	TRBV11-2	TRBJ1-6	-	CASSPSQGFGKGPLHF	TGTGCCAGCAGCCCCTCACAGGGTTTTGGGAAGGGACCCCTCCACTTT
few	TRBV6-4	TRBJ2-4	-	CASSDLDRKNIQYF	TGTGCCAGCAGTGACCTCGACAGAAAAAACATTCAGTACTTC
-	TRBV11-2	TRBJ2-1	-	CASSTRAGTDEQFF	TGTGCCAGCAGCACCCGGGCCGGGACCGATGAGCAGTTCTTC
few	TRBV12-3/TRBV12-4	TRBJ1-1	-	CASSPWDRGEGFF	TGTGCCAGCAGTCCTTGGGACCGAGGTGAGGGCTTCTTT
-	TRBV12-3/TRBV12-4	TRBJ2-1	-	CASSRGGGGNEQFF	TGTGCCAGCAGCCGAGGGGGGGGAGGCAATGAGCAGTTCTTC